The rows below give T cell receptor beta chains drawn from one sample of a study of monozygotic twins with cystic fibrosis. Data came from immunoSEQ multiplex PCR; TCRdb stores just in-frame clones and leaves some out. The sample shows approximately 8,700 clones, about 91% of them seen only once. Sequenced sample: blood. The receptors originated from a boy younger than 10 with cystic fibrosis. CDR3s include the opening cysteine and the closing phenylalanine or tryptophan. A D gene is named only where the DNA matches it firmly. A clone size is listed for some rows: how often the clone was seen (once, few, many), or a class if it is expanded.

D gene	J gene	clone size	V gene	CDR3 protein	CDR3 DNA
-	TRBJ1-5	once	TRBV6-1	CASSEIQGWQPQHF	TGTGCCAGCAGTGAAATACAGGGTTGGCAGCCCCAGCATTTT
-	TRBJ2-2	-	TRBV9	CASSVESGWASNTGELFF	TGTGCCAGCAGCGTAGAAAGCGGGTGGGCGTCGAACACCGGGGAGCTGTTTTTT
-	TRBJ2-3	-	TRBV2	CASGPITGLTQYF	TGTGCCAGCGGACCTATTACAGGGTTAACGCAGTATTTT
-	TRBJ2-7	-	TRBV5-4	CASTQGPSSYEQYF	TGTGCCAGCACCCAGGGACCCAGCTCCTACGAGCAGTACTTC
TRBD2	TRBJ2-5	-	TRBV7-9	CASSLGTLAGVRIETQYF	TGTGCCAGCAGCCTTGGGACTCTAGCGGGGGTCAGGATCGAGACCCAGTACTTC
-	TRBJ2-3	-	TRBV6-5	CASSYGEDTQYF	TGTGCCAGCAGTTACGGGGAAGATACGCAGTATTTT
-	TRBJ2-6	-	TRBV6-5	CASKNSGANVLTF	TGTGCCAGCAAAAACTCTGGGGCCAACGTCCTGACTTTC
-	TRBJ1-2	few	TRBV7-8	CASSLGPDRYGYTF	TGTGCCAGCAGCTTAGGGCCCGACCGTTATGGCTACACCTTC
-	TRBJ1-2	-	TRBV6-5	CASSPPGFGDGYTF	TGTGCCAGCAGCCCGCCCGGGTTTGGTGATGGCTACACCTTC
-	TRBJ1-2	-	TRBV7-2	CASSLVGQADYGYTF	TGTGCCAGCAGCTTAGTTGGGCAGGCGGACTATGGCTACACCTTC
TRBD1	TRBJ1-2	-	TRBV9	CASSGGQGASYTF	TGTGCCAGCAGCGGAGGACAGGGGGCAAGCTACACCTTC
-	TRBJ2-2	once	TRBV5-1	CASSPMSGTQNGGELFF	TGCGCCAGCAGCCCCATGTCCGGGACACAAAACGGCGGGGAGCTGTTTTTT
-	TRBJ1-1	-	TRBV7-6	CASSLIGTGMVVEAFF	TGTGCCAGCAGCTTAATCGGGACGGGGATGGTCGTTGAAGCTTTCTTT
-	TRBJ2-2	-	TRBV11-2	CASSLEAGTGELFF	TGTGCCAGCAGCTTAGAAGCCGGCACCGGGGAGCTGTTTTTT
-	TRBJ2-5	-	TRBV7-2	CASSPWTSLQETQYF	TGTGCCAGCAGCCCTTGGACCTCGCTCCAAGAGACCCAGTACTTC